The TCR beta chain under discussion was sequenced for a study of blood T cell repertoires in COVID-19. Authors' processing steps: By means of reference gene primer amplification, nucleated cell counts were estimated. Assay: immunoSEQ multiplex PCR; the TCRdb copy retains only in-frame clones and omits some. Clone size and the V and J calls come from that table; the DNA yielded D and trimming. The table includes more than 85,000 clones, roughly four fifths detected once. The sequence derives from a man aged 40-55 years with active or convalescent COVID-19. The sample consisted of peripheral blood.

DNA for the CDR3: TGTGCCAGCTCCCATAGCAATCAGCCCCAGCATTTT. Its protein is CASSHSNQPQHF. The V and J genes are TRBV27 and TRBJ1-5; no clear D. The V end was cut by 8 bases, the J end by 0 bases, with 5 bases between. This CDR3 spans 12 amino acids. Per germline, CDR1 MNHEY and CDR2 SMNVEV (reference sequence).